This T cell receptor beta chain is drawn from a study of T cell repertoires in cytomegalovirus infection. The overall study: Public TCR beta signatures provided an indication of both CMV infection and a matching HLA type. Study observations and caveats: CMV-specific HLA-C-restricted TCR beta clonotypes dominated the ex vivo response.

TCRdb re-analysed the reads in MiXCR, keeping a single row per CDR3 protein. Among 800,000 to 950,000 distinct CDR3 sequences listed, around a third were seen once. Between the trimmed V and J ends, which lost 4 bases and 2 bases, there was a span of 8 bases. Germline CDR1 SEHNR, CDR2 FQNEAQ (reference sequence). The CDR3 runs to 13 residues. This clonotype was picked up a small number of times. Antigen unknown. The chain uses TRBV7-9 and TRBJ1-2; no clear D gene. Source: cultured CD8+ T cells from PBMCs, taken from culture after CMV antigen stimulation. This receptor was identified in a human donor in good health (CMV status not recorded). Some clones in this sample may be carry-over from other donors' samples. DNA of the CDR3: TGTGCCAGCAGCTCGGACGAAAACTATGGCTACACCTTC. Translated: CASSSDENYGYTF.